The rows below give T cell receptor beta chains drawn from one sample of a study of T cells in Graves' hyperthyroidism and ophthalmopathy. TCRdb processed the multiplex PCR reads anew with MiXCR; each CDR3 protein has one entry. Of 250,000 to 300,000 distinct CDR3 sequences detected, around 19% appear once; the ten largest clones hold under 45%. Sequencing was performed on blood. The origin of the receptors is a man aged 50-60 years with Graves' ophthalmopathy. The CDR3 runs from the conserved cysteine through the conserved F or W. A D gene is named only where the DNA matches it firmly. Size is omitted from some rows. Given values are once, few, many or a class for expanded clones.

>.|.|14|TRBV27|TRBJ2-1
TGTGCCAGCAGTTTAGAGGCCAGGTGGAATGAGCAGTTCTTC
CASSLEARWNEQFF
>many|.|15|TRBV11-2|TRBJ2-5
TGTGCCAGCAGCTATAACTCAGGGGGAGGAGAGACCCAGTACTTC
CASSYNSGGGETQYF
>few|.|15|TRBV5-5|TRBJ2-1
TGTGCCAGCAGCTTGGTAGGGATTGTAGCGTGGGAGCAGTTCTTC
CASSLVGIVAWEQFF
>few|.|15|TRBV5-1|TRBJ2-5
TGCGCCAGCAGCTTGGAGGGTTTGAGAGGAGAGACCCAGTACTTC
CASSLEGLRGETQYF
>.|.|14|TRBV5-1|TRBJ1-2
TGCGCCAGCAGCCCGGCCGGGGAGATCTATGGCTACACCTTC
CASSPAGEIYGYTF
>many|TRBD2|15|TRBV11-2|TRBJ2-1
TGTGCCAGCAGCTCTAGCGGAAGCTCCTACAATGAGCAGTTCTTC
CASSSSGSSYNEQFF
>.|TRBD1|16|TRBV10-2|TRBJ1-2
TGCGCCAGCAGTGAGCCCAGGGGACAGGGGATTGCTGGCTACACCTTC
CASSEPRGQGIAGYTF
>.|.|15|TRBV5-5|TRBJ1-5
TGTGCCAGCAGCCCTGATCCCACTAGCAATCAGCCCCAGCATTTT
CASSPDPTSNQPQHF
>many|.|15|TRBV11-2|TRBJ2-7
TGTGCCAGCAGCTTAGAAGGCAGGGAGGCGGGCGAGCAGTACTTC
CASSLEGREAGEQYF
>.|TRBD2|14|TRBV28|TRBJ2-7
TGTGCCAGCAAACCGGGACTAGCGTCCTACGAGCAGTACTTC
CASKPGLASYEQYF
>many|TRBD2|15|TRBV28|TRBJ2-5
TGTGCCAGCAGTTCCCCGGGGAGGGCCCAAGAGACCCAGTACTTC
CASSSPGRAQETQYF
>many|.|14|TRBV5-5|TRBJ2-7
TGTGCCAGCAGCTGGTGGAGTGGGGGCTACGAGCAGTACTTC
CASSWWSGGYEQYF
>many|.|12|TRBV20-1|TRBJ2-7
TGCAGTGTTACGGGAAGTAGGTTCGAGCAGTACTTC
CSVTGSRFEQYF
>many|.|15|TRBV27|TRBJ2-1
TGTGCCAGCAGTGGCCCTCTAGTGGGGAACAATGAGCAGTTCTTC
CASSGPLVGNNEQFF
>many|TRBD2|20|TRBV7-3|TRBJ2-3
TGTGCCAGCAGCATTCAAGGGACTAGCGGGACGATGGTTCGCACAGATACGCAGTATTTT
CASSIQGTSGTMVRTDTQYF
>many|TRBD2|16|TRBV7-3|TRBJ2-2
TGTGCCAGCAGCTCTCAATCTAGCGGATACACCGGGGAGCTGTTTTTT
CASSSQSSGYTGELFF
>many|TRBD2|14|TRBV24-1|TRBJ2-1
TGTGCCACTTCACCCGGGACTACTAACAATGAGCAGTTCTTC
CATSPGTTNNEQFF
>few|.|13|TRBV14|TRBJ2-1
TGTGCCAGCAGCCACGGTCCCCACAATGAGCAGTTCTTC
CASSHGPHNEQFF
>.|TRBD1|16|TRBV28|TRBJ1-1
TGTGCCAGCAGTCCGGGGACAGGGACCCTAAACACTGAAGCTTTCTTT
CASSPGTGTLNTEAFF
>.|TRBD2|20|TRBV6-2/TRBV6-3|TRBJ2-5
TGTGCCAGCAGTTATCCCCTTAGACTAGCGGGAGGTTTAATGATGGAGACCCAGTACTTC
CASSYPLRLAGGLMMETQYF
>.|.|16|TRBV24-1|TRBJ1-5
TGTGCCACCAGTGATTCGACGGGGGCTCGGGATCAGCCCCAGCATTTT
CATSDSTGARDQPQHF
>many|TRBD2|13|TRBV12-3/TRBV12-4|TRBJ2-7
TGTGCCAGCAGTCGGACTAGAGGTAGCGAGCAGTACTTC
CASSRTRGSEQYF
>.|.|15|TRBV27|TRBJ2-5
TGTGCCAGCAGTCCCTCCCCGACAGGCCAAGAGACCCAGTACTTC
CASSPSPTGQETQYF